The 30 T cell receptor beta chains reported below all come from one sample, sequenced in a study of T-cell reconstitution after alpha-beta-depleted transplantation in children (dated by TCRdb to between 2015 and 2016). The treatment or condition label of this sample denotes: allogeneic hematopoietic cell transplantation with graft depleted of TCRalphabeta T cells and CD19 B cells. Library prep was done by PCR. Data came from an Illumina HiSeq 2500. Molecular barcoding was employed in the preparation of TCR libraries, with unique molecular identifiers being used to normalize TCRbeta repertoire quantification. The raw public data were reprocessed by TCRdb itself: fastp quality trimming at Q25, MiXCR clonotype calling, in-frame beta chains only. Every distinct CDR3 protein forms one entry, paired with its most common genes and DNA. This sample holds 70,000 to 95,000 distinct CDR3 sequences; roughly a sixth were observed only once. The biggest ten clones account for around a fifth of the sample.

The material was PBMCs, mostly from graft donor cells, obtained 180 days after TCRalphabeta/CD19-depleted stem cell transplant. The receptors originated from a male patient between 2 and 10 years old who had a stem cell transplant for acute lymphoblastic leukemia, so the T cells may come from the graft donor.

This clonotype occurred a few times. The chain combines TRBV5-5 with TRBJ2-4, with a possible D match to TRBD1 (6 bases). The CDR3 loop spans 14 amino acids. The ends were cut back, 2 bases at V and 0 bases at J, with 6 bases in the middle. CDR1 is SGHKS and CDR2 is YYEKEE in the germline V gene (reference sequence). CDR3 nucleotides: TGTGCCAGCAGCTTCAGGGGAGCCAAAAACATTCAGTACTTC. Its protein product is CASSFRGAKNIQYF.

The rearrangement links TRBV7-9 to TRBJ2-7; perhaps TRBD1 as D (6 bases). Trimming left V 7 bases short and J 5 bases short, with 9 bases between. From germline, CDR1 is SEHNR and CDR2 FQNEAQ (reference sequence). The length of the CDR3 is 11 residues. CDR3 bases: TGTGCCAGCACCGGGACACACGAGCAGTACTTC. Amino acid sequence: CASTGTHEQYF.

This clonotype was picked up a small number of times. V and J are TRBV4-1 and TRBJ1-1, with D hard to call. Trimming pared 3 bases from V and 4 bases from J, leaving 15 bases between. This CDR3 region has 15 residues. CDR1 and CDR2 from the germline V gene are MGHRA and YSYEKL. CDR3 region: CASSQSPGVGTEAFF. Here the CDR3 DNA reads TGCGCCAGCAGCCAGTCCCCCGGGGTGGGCACTGAAGCTTTCTTT.

A few counts support this clonotype. The rearrangement links TRBV10-3 to TRBJ1-2, with a tentative D call TRBD1 (5 bases). Trimming removed 10 bases at V and 7 bases at J, with 22 bases between. The CDR3 sequence is 14 residues long. The germline CDR1 and CDR2 sequences are ENHRY and SYGVKD. The CDR3 loop is CATKTEGPQVGYTF. The CDR3 coding sequence is TGTGCCACCAAAACCGAGGGACCTCAGGTTGGCTACACCTTC.

The chain has TRBV29-1 and TRBJ1-1; tentatively, D is TRBD1 (5 bases). With 4 bases removed from V and 3 bases from J, the gap between germline ends came to 12 bases. The CDR3 contains 13 residues. Germline CDR1 reads SQVTM; CDR2 reads ANQGSEA. DNA for the CDR3: TGCAGCGTTGCGGAGGGGTTGTACACTGAAGCTTTCTTT. This codes for CSVAEGLYTEAFF.

The sample holds a few counts of this clonotype. This sequence joins TRBV14 and TRBJ2-3; TRBD1 might be the D (6 bases). The V end lost 1 base, the J end lost 7 bases, and 12 bases lay between the germline ends. There are 14 residues in the CDR3. Germline CDR1 is SGHDN and CDR2 is FVKESK. CDR3 loop: CASSQGGPWNTQYF. CDR3 coding DNA: TGTGCCAGCAGCCAAGGGGGGCCCTGGAATACGCAGTATTTT.

This clonotype was picked up a small number of times. V is TRBV9 and J is TRBJ1-1; D may be TRBD1 (6 bases). The CDR3 contains 15 residues. Trimming left V 0 bases short and J 4 bases short, with 13 bases between. Germline lookup yields CDR1 SGDLS and CDR2 YYNGEE. The CDR3, as DNA: TGTGCCAGCAGCGTAGTCAGGGGAATCGCCACTGAAGCTTTCTTT. Its protein is CASSVVRGIATEAFF.

This clonotype appeared a few times. V gene TRBV27 combines with J gene TRBJ2-1; D possibly uses TRBD1 or TRBD2 (7 bases each). CDR3 length: 13 residues. V lost 11 bases and J 5 bases, leaving 16 bases between the germline ends. From germline, CDR1 is MNHEY and CDR2 SMNVEV (reference sequence). In DNA, the CDR3 is TGTGCCTCAGGGGGGGGGCTGGACAATGAGCAGTTCTTC. Its translation: CASGGGLDNEQFF.

The chain has TRBV13 and TRBJ2-5, with D unclear. This CDR3 contains 16 residues. The V end lost 1 base, the J end lost 1 base, and 13 bases lay between the germline ends. Germline CDR1 reads PRHDT; CDR2 reads FYEKMQ (reference sequence). CDR3 region: CASSLVGGNRQETQYF. The CDR3 DNA reads TGTGCCAGCAGCTTAGTCGGTGGCAACCGCCAAGAGACCCAGTACTTC.

This clonotype occurred a few times. The rearrangement joins TRBV5-1 to TRBJ2-7; 11 positions match TRBD1. V was pared by 4 bases and J by 5 bases, with 8 bases of the junction left unmatched. This CDR3 is built from 15 residues. Germline lookup yields CDR1 SGHRS and CDR2 YFSETQ. CDR3 coding DNA: TGCGCCAGCAGCCCCTTAGGACAGGGGGCCCACGAGCAGTACTTC. Translation: CASSPLGQGAHEQYF. The complete variable domain, with remaining parts taken from reference TRBV5-1 and TRBJ2-7, reads KAGVTQTPRYLIKTRGQQVTLSCSPISGHRSVSWYQQTPGQGLQFLFEYFSETQRNKGNFPGRFSGRQFSNSRSEMNVSTLELGDSALYLCASSPLGQGAHEQYFGPGTRLTVT.

This clonotype was counted between two and nine times. V gene TRBV5-6 combines with J gene TRBJ2-6, with D tentatively TRBD1 (6 bases). The germline V and J ends were trimmed by 3 bases and 0 bases, with 13 bases remaining between them. The CDR3 consists of 17 residues. Looked up from germline, CDR1 is SGHDT and CDR2 is YYEEEE. CDR3 sequence (DNA): TGTGCCAGCAGCTCACTGACAGGTTTCTCTGGGGCCAACGTCCTGACTTTC. Encoded protein: CASSSLTGFSGANVLTF.

This clonotype was picked up many times. The gene calls are TRBV5-1 and TRBJ2-2; 12 bases are shared with TRBD2. Germline V gene lookup returns CDR1 SGHRS and CDR2 YFSETQ. CDR3 size: 19 residues. The J segment lost 0 bases and the V segment lost 1 base, leaving 7 bases of the junction unmatched. CDR3 DNA sequence: TGCGCCAGCAGCTTGAGCCGACTAGCGGGGGCGCCGAACACCGGGGAGCTGTTTTTT. As protein: CASSLSRLAGAPNTGELFF.

There are a few counts of this clonotype. V gene TRBV10-1 combines with J gene TRBJ2-3, with D possibly matching TRBD2 (6 bases). This CDR3 region has 13 residues. V shed 1 base and J shed 4 bases, with 6 bases lying between them. Germline V CDR1 and CDR2: WNHNN, SYGVQD (reference sequence). The CDR3 spells CASSEWGADTQYF. CDR3 DNA: TGCGCCAGCAGTGAGTGGGGGGCAGATACGCAGTATTTT.

The V and J genes are TRBV7-6 and TRBJ1-4; D is unclear. The CDR3 has 16 amino acids. The germline V gene encodes CDR1 SGHVS and CDR2 FNYEAQ. Trimming pared 4 bases from V and 0 bases from J, leaving 12 bases between. CDR3 amino acids: CASSSLTAATNEKLFF. The CDR3 DNA is TGTGCCAGCAGCTCCCTTACAGCCGCAACTAATGAAAAACTGTTTTTT.

The chain carries TRBV11-2 and TRBJ2-7; 9 bases agree with TRBD1. Germline-derived CDR1 and CDR2 are SGHAT and FQNNGV. There are 16 residues in the CDR3. Trimming cost V 0 bases and J 4 bases; bases outside gene matches: 7. In DNA, the CDR3 is TGTGCCAGCAGCTTAGATGGTGGACAGGGGTTATACGAGCAGTACTTC. It is translated as CASSLDGGQGLYEQYF.

This clonotype was seen a few times. This rearrangement joins TRBV27 to TRBJ1-4, with D perhaps matching TRBD1 (5 bases). CDR3 length: 15 residues. V was cut by 2 bases and J by 1 base, with 8 bases left in between. Looked up from germline, CDR1 is MNHEY and CDR2 is SMNVEV (reference sequence). The CDR3 region has the DNA TGTGCCAGCAGTTTACTCGGACAAACTAATGAAAAACTGTTTTTT. This gives the protein CASSLLGQTNEKLFF.

The chain has TRBV27 and TRBJ1-1; no definite D call. Trimming pared 6 bases from V and 4 bases from J, leaving 18 bases between. The germline gives CDR1 MNHEY, CDR2 SMNVEV (reference sequence). The CDR3 contains 15 residues. The CDR3, as DNA: TGTGCCAGCAGCTGGGGAGGAAGGAGAATCACTGAAGCTTTCTTT. Residues: CASSWGGRRITEAFF.

This clonotype has a handful of counts. The V gene is TRBV20-1, the J gene TRBJ2-4, with D unclear. V was clipped by 8 bases and J by 2 bases, with 10 bases between them. The CDR3 spans 12 residues. From germline, CDR1 is DFQATT and CDR2 SNEGSKA (reference sequence). CDR3 sequence (DNA): TGCAGTTTCCTGGGGACCAAAAACATTCAGTACTTC. It yields the protein CSFLGTKNIQYF.

This clonotype was picked up a small number of times. The rearrangement links TRBV5-4 to TRBJ2-1; unclear D gene. The CDR3 runs to 12 residues. Germline lookup yields CDR1 SGHNT and CDR2 YYREEE (reference sequence). The germline V and J ends were trimmed by 9 bases and 3 bases, with 10 bases remaining between them. CDR3 residues: CATSAGYNEQFF. CDR3 coding DNA: TGTGCCACCAGTGCAGGCTACAATGAGCAGTTCTTC.

V and J are TRBV6-2 or TRBV6-3 and TRBJ2-2; TRBD2 is a possible D gene (5 bases). V lost 2 bases and J 4 bases, leaving 17 bases between the germline ends. This CDR3 comprises 17 residues. Germline CDR1 is MNHEY and CDR2 is SVGEGT. The CDR3 DNA follows: TGTGCCAGCAGTTACGGAGTAGGAGGACTGGCCACCGGGGAGCTGTTTTTT. This codes for CASSYGVGGLATGELFF.

This clonotype occurred many times. The rearrangement uses TRBV15 and TRBJ2-5; D is undetermined. CDR1 is LNHNV and CDR2 is YYDKDF in the germline V gene (reference sequence). CDR3 length: 12 residues. The germline V and J ends were trimmed by 0 bases and 5 bases, with 4 bases remaining between them. CDR3 bases: TGTGCCACCAGCAGAGATTACGAGACCCAGTACTTC. Translation gives CATSRDYETQYF.

The chain has TRBV27 and TRBJ2-1; 7 nucleotides agree with TRBD1. Germline assignment: CDR1 MNHEY and CDR2 SMNVEV (reference sequence). This CDR3 spans 15 amino acids. Trimming at V came to 3 bases and at J to 12 bases, leaving 14 bases not matched to a gene. The CDR3 bases are TGTGCCAGCAGTTTGTCCGGGACAGAGGGGGATGTGCAGTTCTTC. Translated, it gives CASSLSGTEGDVQFF.

The chain uses TRBV3-1 and TRBJ2-5; the match to TRBD2 covers 9 bases. J lost 12 bases, V lost 4 bases, and 9 bases had no gene match. The CDR3 covers 13 residues. Germline V lookup: CDR1 LGHDT, CDR2 YNNKEL (reference sequence). This chain's CDR3 is CASSPRTSAIKYF. For the CDR3, the DNA is TGTGCCAGCAGCCCCCGGACTAGCGCGATAAAGTACTTC.

This clonotype has at least ten counts. The chain employs TRBV27 and TRBJ1-1, with TRBD1 as a possible D gene (6 bases). The V and J ends lost 6 bases and 5 bases respectively, with 10 bases between them. Germline loops: CDR1 MNHEY, CDR2 SMNVEV (reference sequence). The CDR3 contains 12 residues. CDR3 loop: CASSSGQTEAFF. In DNA, the CDR3 is TGTGCCAGCAGCTCCGGACAGACTGAAGCTTTCTTT.

A few counts support this clonotype. The chain carries TRBV7-9 and TRBJ1-2; no firm D call. V dropped 5 bases and J dropped 0 bases, with 10 bases sitting between them. From germline, CDR1 is SEHNR and CDR2 FQNEAQ (reference sequence). The CDR3 is 14 amino acids. The CDR3 reads CASSPRSANYGYTF. DNA for the CDR3: TGTGCCAGCAGCCCCAGATCTGCTAACTATGGCTACACCTTC.

This clonotype was seen ten or more times. The V call is TRBV12-3 or TRBV12-4, the J call TRBJ2-6; D remains unclear. The length of the CDR3 is 13 residues. Between the trimmed V and J ends, which lost 3 bases and 1 base, there was a span of 1 base. DNA for the CDR3: TGTGCCAGCAGTTTTTCTGGGGCCAACGTCCTGACTTTC. Its translation is CASSFSGANVLTF.

This clonotype showed up many times. For the CDR3, the DNA is TGTGCCAGCAGCCCTCAGGCGAGCGGGGGCCTTAACACCGGGGAGCTGTTTTTT. Amino acids: CASSPQASGGLNTGELFF. The chain uses TRBV11-2 and TRBJ2-2; 8 nucleotides line up with TRBD2. The trim removed 5 bases at V and 2 bases at J, leaving 13 bases unmatched. The CDR3 extends over 18 amino acids. Germline loops: CDR1 SGHAT, CDR2 FQNNGV.

This clonotype came up a few times. The chain combines TRBV30 with TRBJ1-1; TRBD1 might be the D (5 bases). Deletions cut 2 bases from V and 1 base from J, with 14 bases between. Germline V CDR1 and CDR2: GTSNPN, SVGIG (reference sequence). This CDR3 is built from 15 residues. The CDR3: CAWSRVGDSNTEAFF. For the CDR3, the DNA is TGTGCCTGGAGTAGGGTCGGGGACTCGAACACTGAAGCTTTCTTT.

This sequence joins TRBV3-1 and TRBJ2-1, with 8 bases matching TRBD2. Germline V gene lookup returns CDR1 LGHDT and CDR2 YNNKEL (reference sequence). This CDR3 is built from 17 residues. V gave up 2 bases and J gave up 1 base; unmatched junction bases: 7. CDR3 region: CASSQFYQRGSYNEQFF. The CDR3, as DNA: TGTGCCAGCAGCCAATTTTACCAGCGGGGGTCCTACAATGAGCAGTTCTTC.

In its sample, this clonotype was seen a few times. The V gene is TRBV7-9, the J gene TRBJ2-3; D gene uncertain. The germline CDR1 and CDR2 sequences are SEHNR and FQNEAQ (reference sequence). The CDR3 consists of 13 residues. V lost 1 base to trimming and J lost 6 bases, with 8 bases between them. The CDR3 sequence is CASSLVAPDTQYF. CDR3 DNA: TGTGCCAGCAGCTTAGTTGCCCCCGATACGCAGTATTTT.